These 2 T cell receptor beta chains came from one sample sequenced in a study of T cell responses to AZD1222 COVID-19 vaccine. Assay: immunoSEQ multiplex PCR; the TCRdb copy retains only in-frame clones and omits some. This table holds about 130,000 clones, 75% to 90% found once. The material sequenced was peripheral blood, taken 28 days after the second AZD1222 dose. The receptors were sampled from an adult who received the AZD1222 COVID-19 vaccine.

The chain is built from TRBV7-2 and TRBJ2-7, with D hard to call. V lost 2 bases and J lost 2, with 1 base in between. Germline V gene data show CDR1 as SGHTA and CDR2 as FQGNSA. This CDR3 contains 11 residues. The CDR3 DNA follows: TGTGCCAGCAGCTTAACCTACGAGCAGTACTTC. Translating it yields CASSLTYEQYF.

The V and J genes are TRBV12-5 and TRBJ2-3; 9 bases map to TRBD2. The CDR3 is 14 residues long. Germline V lookup: CDR1 LGHNT, CDR2 FRNRAP. With V trimmed by 6 bases and J by 2 bases, 3 bases remained unmatched. The CDR3 nucleotides are TGTGCTAGTGGCCTAGCGGGGAACACAGATACGCAGTATTTT. Residues: CASGLAGNTDTQYF. Looking up the rest from reference TRBV12-5 and TRBJ2-3 gives the full variable domain: DARVTQTPRHKVTEMGQEVTMRCQPILGHNTVFWYRQTMMQGLELLAYFRNRAPLDDSGMPKDRFSAEMPDATLATLKIQPSEPRDSAVYFCASGLAGNTDTQYFGPGTRLTVL.